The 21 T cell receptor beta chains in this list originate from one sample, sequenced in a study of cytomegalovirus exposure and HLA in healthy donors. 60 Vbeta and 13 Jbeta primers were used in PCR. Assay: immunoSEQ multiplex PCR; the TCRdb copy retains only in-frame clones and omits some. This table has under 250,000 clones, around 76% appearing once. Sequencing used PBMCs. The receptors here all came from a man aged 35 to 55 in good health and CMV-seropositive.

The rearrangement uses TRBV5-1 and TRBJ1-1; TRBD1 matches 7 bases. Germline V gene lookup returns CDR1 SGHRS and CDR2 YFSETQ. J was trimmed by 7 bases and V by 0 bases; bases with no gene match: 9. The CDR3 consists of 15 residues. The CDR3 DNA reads TGCGCCAGCAGCTTGGGGAACAGGGGCGTCGGTGAAGCTTTCTTT. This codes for CASSLGNRGVGEAFF.

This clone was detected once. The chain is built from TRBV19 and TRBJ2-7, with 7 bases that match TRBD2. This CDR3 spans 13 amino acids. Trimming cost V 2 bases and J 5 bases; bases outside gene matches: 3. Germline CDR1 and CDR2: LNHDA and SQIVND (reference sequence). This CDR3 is CASSIRLAHEQYV. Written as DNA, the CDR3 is TGTGCCAGTAGTATAAGACTAGCTCACGAGCAGTACGTC.

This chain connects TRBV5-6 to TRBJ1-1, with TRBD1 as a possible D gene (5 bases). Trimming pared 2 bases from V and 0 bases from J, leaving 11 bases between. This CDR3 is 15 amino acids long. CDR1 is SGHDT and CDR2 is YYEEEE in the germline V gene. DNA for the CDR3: TGTGCCAGCAGCTTTGTGGGGGGGTTGAACACTGAAGCTTTCTTT. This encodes CASSFVGGLNTEAFF.

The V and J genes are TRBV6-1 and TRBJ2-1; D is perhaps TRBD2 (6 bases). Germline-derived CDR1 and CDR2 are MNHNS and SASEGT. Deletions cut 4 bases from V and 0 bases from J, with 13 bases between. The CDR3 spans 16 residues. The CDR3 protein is CASSGGDGSSYNEQFF. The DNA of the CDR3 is TGTGCCAGCAGTGGGGGTGACGGGAGCTCCTACAATGAGCAGTTCTTC.

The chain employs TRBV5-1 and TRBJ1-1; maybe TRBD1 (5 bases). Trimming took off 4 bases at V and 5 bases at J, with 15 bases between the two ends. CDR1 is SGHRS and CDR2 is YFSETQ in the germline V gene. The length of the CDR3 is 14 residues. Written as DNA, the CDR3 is TGCGCCAGCAGCCTCCCTGTGGGGGGGACTGAAGCTTTCTTT. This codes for CASSLPVGGTEAFF.

The CDR3 DNA is TGTGCCTCCCGGGAGGGTAACTCCTACAATGAGCAGTTCTTC. Encoded protein: CASREGNSYNEQFF. The rearrangement links TRBV10-3 to TRBJ2-1; 8 nucleotides align to TRBD2. The CDR3 is 14 amino acids. V lost 11 bases and J lost 0; bases outside the gene matches: 6. Germline loops: CDR1 ENHRY, CDR2 SYGVKD.

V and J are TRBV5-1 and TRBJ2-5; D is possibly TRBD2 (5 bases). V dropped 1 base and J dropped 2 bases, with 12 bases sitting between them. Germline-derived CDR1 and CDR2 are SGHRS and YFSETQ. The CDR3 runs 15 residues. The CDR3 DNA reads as TGCGCCAGCAGCTTGTATGGGGAGAGTCAAGAGACCCAGTACTTC. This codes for CASSLYGESQETQYF.

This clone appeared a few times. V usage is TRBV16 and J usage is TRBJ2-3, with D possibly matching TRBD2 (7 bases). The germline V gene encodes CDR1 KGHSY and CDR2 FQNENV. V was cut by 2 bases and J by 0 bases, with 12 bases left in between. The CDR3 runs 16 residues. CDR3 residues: CASSQEGRGSTDTQYF. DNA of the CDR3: TGTGCCAGCAGCCAAGAAGGGAGGGGGAGCACAGATACGCAGTATTTT.

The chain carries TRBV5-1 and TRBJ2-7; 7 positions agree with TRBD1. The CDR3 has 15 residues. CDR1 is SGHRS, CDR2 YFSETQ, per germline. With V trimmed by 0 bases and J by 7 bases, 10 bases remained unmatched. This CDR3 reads CASSLERQGSGEQYF. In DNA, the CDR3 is TGCGCCAGCAGCTTGGAACGACAGGGTTCGGGTGAGCAGTACTTC.

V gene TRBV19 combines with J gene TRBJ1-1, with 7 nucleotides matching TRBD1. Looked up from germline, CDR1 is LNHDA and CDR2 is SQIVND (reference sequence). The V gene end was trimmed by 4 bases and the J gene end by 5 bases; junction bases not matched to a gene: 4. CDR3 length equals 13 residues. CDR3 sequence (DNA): TGTGCCAGTAGTAAACAGGGGCTTACTGAAGCTTTCTTT. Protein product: CASSKQGLTEAFF.

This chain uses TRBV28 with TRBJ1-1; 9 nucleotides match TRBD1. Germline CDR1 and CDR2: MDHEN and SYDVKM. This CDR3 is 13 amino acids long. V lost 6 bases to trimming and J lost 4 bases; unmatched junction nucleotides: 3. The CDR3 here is CASRGQGLTEAFF. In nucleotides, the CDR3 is TGTGCCAGCAGGGGACAGGGCCTCACTGAAGCTTTCTTT.

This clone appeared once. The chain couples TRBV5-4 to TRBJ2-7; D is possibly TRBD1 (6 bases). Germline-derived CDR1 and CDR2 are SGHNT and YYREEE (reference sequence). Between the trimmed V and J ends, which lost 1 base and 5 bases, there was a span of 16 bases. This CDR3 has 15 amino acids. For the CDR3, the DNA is TGTGCCAGCAGCTTGTACGGGGCAGGGGCCGACGAGCAGTACTTC. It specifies CASSLYGAGADEQYF.

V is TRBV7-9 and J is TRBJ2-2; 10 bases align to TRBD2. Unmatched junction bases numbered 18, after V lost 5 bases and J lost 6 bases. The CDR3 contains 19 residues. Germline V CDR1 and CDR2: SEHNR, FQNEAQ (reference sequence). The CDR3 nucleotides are TGTGCCAGCAGCCTTCCAAGATGGACCGGGACTAGCGTCGCCGGGGAGCTGTTTTTT. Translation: CASSLPRWTGTSVAGELFF.

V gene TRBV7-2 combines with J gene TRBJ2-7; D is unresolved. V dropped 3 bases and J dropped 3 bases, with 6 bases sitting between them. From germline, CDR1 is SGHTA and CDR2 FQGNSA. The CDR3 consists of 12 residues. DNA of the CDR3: TGTGCCAGCAGCTTTTTGGGCTACGAGCAGTACGTC. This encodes CASSFLGYEQYV.

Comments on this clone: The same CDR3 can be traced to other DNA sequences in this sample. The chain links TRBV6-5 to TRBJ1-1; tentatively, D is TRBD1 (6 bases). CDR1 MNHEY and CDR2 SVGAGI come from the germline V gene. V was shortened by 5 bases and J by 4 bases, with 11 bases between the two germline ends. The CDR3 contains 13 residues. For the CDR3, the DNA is TGTGCCAGCAGTAACAGGGCTGGCACTGAAGCTTTCTTT. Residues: CASSNRAGTEAFF.

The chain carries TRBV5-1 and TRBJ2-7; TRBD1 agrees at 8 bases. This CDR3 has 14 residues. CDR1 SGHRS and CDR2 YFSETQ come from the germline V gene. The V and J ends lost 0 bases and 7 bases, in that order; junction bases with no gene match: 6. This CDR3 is CASSLEGRGREQYV. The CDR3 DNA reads TGCGCCAGCAGCTTGGAGGGCAGGGGGCGAGAGCAGTACGTC.

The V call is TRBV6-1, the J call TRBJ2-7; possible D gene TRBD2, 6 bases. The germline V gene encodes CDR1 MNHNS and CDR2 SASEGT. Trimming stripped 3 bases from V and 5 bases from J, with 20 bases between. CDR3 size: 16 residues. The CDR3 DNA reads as TGTGCCAGCAGTGAGGGCTTCGCGGGAACGCACCACGAGCAGTACTTC. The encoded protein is CASSEGFAGTHHEQYF.

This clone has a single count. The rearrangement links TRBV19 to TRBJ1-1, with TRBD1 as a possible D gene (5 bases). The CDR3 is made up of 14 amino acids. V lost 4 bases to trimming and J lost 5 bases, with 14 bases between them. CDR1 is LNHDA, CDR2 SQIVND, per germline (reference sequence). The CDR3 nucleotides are TGTGCCAGTAGTAAGGGTGGGGCAAGGACTGAAGCTTTCTTT. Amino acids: CASSKGGARTEAFF.

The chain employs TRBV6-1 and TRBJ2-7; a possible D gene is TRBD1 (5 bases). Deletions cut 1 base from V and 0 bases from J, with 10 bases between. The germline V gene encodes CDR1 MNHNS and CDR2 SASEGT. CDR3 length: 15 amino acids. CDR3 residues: CASSEERTGSYEQYV. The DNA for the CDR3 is TGTGCCAGCAGTGAAGAGCGTACAGGCTCCTACGAGCAGTACGTC.

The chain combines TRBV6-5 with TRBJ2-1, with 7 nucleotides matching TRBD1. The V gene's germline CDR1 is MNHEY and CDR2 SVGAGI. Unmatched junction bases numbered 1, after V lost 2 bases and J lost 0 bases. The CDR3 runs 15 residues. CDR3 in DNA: TGTGCCAGCAGTTACACAGGGGTCTCCTACAATGAGCAGTTCTTC. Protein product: CASSYTGVSYNEQFF.

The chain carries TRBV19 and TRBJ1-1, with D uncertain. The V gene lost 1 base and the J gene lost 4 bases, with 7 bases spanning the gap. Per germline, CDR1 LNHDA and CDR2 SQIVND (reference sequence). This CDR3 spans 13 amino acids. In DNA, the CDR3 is TGTGCCAGTAGTATAGGTCCGTCCACTGAAGCTTTCTTT. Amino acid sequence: CASSIGPSTEAFF.